This TCR beta chain is drawn from a study of blood T cells in healthy people across ages. A second 7 to 11 cycle PCR used barcoded and J-beta primers. Using its own MiXCR run on the 5' RACE reads, TCRdb lists one record per CDR3 protein. Of more than 650,000 distinct CDR3 sequences in the sample, 22% were seen once. In this sample, this clonotype turned up many times. The CDR3 totals 13 residues. The V end was cut by 2 bases, the J end by 5 bases, with 11 bases between. Germline V gives CDR1 DFQATT, CDR2 SNEGSKA (reference sequence). The receptor comes from a man between 65 and 85 years old in good health. The sequencing input was blood. The chain recombines TRBV20-1 with TRBJ2-3; D is perhaps TRBD2 (6 bases). The CDR3 region is CSARLDSGDTQYF. CDR3 DNA: TGCAGTGCTAGACTAGATAGCGGAGATACGCAGTATTTT.